The 7 T cell receptor beta chains listed next were all sequenced from one sample in a study of blood T cell repertoires in COVID-19 (dated by TCRdb to the early 2020s). The library was prepared using the immunoSEQ multiplex PCR assay. This immuneACCESS table, as held by TCRdb, lists in-frame sequences with V and J called but not all clones. Of the missing ones, under half trace to an unresolved V gene in checked studies; the others have no known cause. The sample table holds about 210,000 clones, of which about 85% were seen once. The ten top clones hold roughly a tenth of the sample. Input material: peripheral blood. These receptors were taken from a woman of 80 years or more with COVID-19, enrolled during active disease.

The genes are TRBV20-1 and TRBJ2-5, with TRBD2 identical over 7 bases. CDR3 length: 13 residues. The V and J ends lost 3 bases and 3 bases, in that order; junction bases with no gene match: 4. Germline V gives CDR1 DFQATT, CDR2 SNEGSKA (reference sequence). CDR3 amino acids: CSASLAGEETQYF. The DNA of the CDR3 is TGCAGTGCTAGTTTGGCGGGGGAAGAGACCCAGTACTTC.

The gene calls are TRBV18 and TRBJ2-3; 10 positions agree with TRBD2. Germline CDR1 KGHSH, CDR2 LQKENI. This CDR3 is built from 14 residues. V lost 3 bases and J lost 6; bases outside the gene matches: 3. The CDR3 DNA reads as TGTGCCAGCTCACCCGGGACTAGCGCGGATACGCAGTATTTT. Translating it yields CASSPGTSADTQYF.

The rearrangement joins TRBV10-3 to TRBJ2-3, with TRBD2 matching over 8 bases. The CDR3 consists of 15 residues. Germline values: CDR1 ENHRY, CDR2 SYGVKD. Losses at the gene ends were 8 bases for V and 4 bases for J; bases not matched to a gene: 11. The CDR3 spells CAIGESGLASDTQYF. CDR3 nucleotides: TGTGCCATCGGAGAGTCCGGACTAGCTTCAGATACGCAGTATTTT.

The chain is built from TRBV18 and TRBJ2-5; unclear D gene. Deletions cut 6 bases from V and 2 bases from J, with 19 bases between. Germline V CDR1 and CDR2: KGHSH, LQKENI. The CDR3 runs 16 residues. CDR3 in amino acids: CASSPTAPLIQETQYF. In DNA form, the CDR3 reads TGTGCCAGCTCCCCAACAGCCCCGTTAATTCAAGAGACCCAGTACTTC.

The chain carries TRBV24-1 and TRBJ1-5; the D gene is possibly TRBD1 (5 bases). CDR1 and CDR2 from the germline V gene are KGHDR and SFDVKD. V dropped 3 bases and J dropped 4 bases, with 12 bases sitting between them. The CDR3 totals 15 residues. The CDR3 DNA reads TGTGCCACCAGTGATCCCAGGGTCGGAAATCAGCCCCAGCATTTT. It encodes CATSDPRVGNQPQHF.

This rearrangement joins TRBV18 to TRBJ1-2; TRBD1 aligns across 10 bases. The J segment lost 3 bases and the V segment lost 3 bases, leaving 13 bases of the junction unmatched. This CDR3 is 18 amino acids long. CDR1 KGHSH and CDR2 LQKENI come from the germline V gene. CDR3 in DNA: TGTGCCAGCTCACCGGTAATTCTAAGACAGGGGGCTTACTATGGCTACACCTTC. Translation gives CASSPVILRQGAYYGYTF.

The CDR3 is CAISENDGLYEQYF. CDR3 nucleotides: TGTGCCATCAGTGAGAACGACGGACTCTACGAGCAGTACTTC. This chain uses TRBV10-3 with TRBJ2-7, with D possibly being TRBD2 (5 bases). The germline V and J ends were trimmed by 2 bases and 3 bases, with 11 bases remaining between them. CDR1 is ENHRY and CDR2 is SYGVKD in the germline V gene. This CDR3 has 14 residues.